This TCR beta chain was recorded in a study of human T cells and chemical hapten exposure. Study information: Small discrepancies in pooled library volume mainly accounted for the varying TCR yields per sample.

TCRdb fed the RACE reads into MiXCR, producing one record per CDR3 protein. This sample has approximately 350,000 distinct CDR3 sequences, with about 6% found just once. Germline V gene sequence: CDR1 ENHRY, CDR2 SYGVKD. Trimming took off 0 bases at V and 5 bases at J, with 11 bases between the two ends. The CDR3 totals 14 residues. Time point given: patch test 2, 6 weeks after DPC sensitization. Noted treatment: therapeutic diphenylcyclopropenone sensitization with weekly scalp DPC. This clonotype showed up just a few times. This chain uses TRBV10-3 with TRBJ2-7, with D tentatively TRBD2 (6 bases). The TCR comes from a woman younger than 30 with alopecia areata. Some clones in this sample may be carry-over from other donors' samples. Sequences were derived from whole blood, sampled in connection with sensitization to the hapten diphenylcyclopropenone (DPC). This CDR3 reads CAISESGWGDEQYF. In nucleotides, the CDR3 is TGTGCCATCAGTGAGTCGGGATGGGGGGACGAGCAGTACTTC.